The rows below give T cell receptor beta chains drawn from one sample of a study of T cell responses to AZD1222 COVID-19 vaccine. The table came from immunoSEQ multiplex PCR; TCRdb's copy has only in-frame clones and leaves some out. The sample contains approximately 170,000 clones, 85% to 90% of which appear only once. The sequenced sample was peripheral blood, obtained on day 0 of AZD1222 vaccination. The source is an adult in good health. Each CDR3 is given with its conserved first and last residue. A D gene is named only where the DNA matches it firmly. Not every row has a clone size; where given, it reads once, few, many or a size class.

d_gene | j_gene | abundance | v_gene | CDR3nt | CDR3aa
NA | TRBJ2-3 | NA | TRBV7-9 | TGTGCCAGCAGCTTAGTCAGCAGGACTGAGGGCACAGATACGCAGTATTTT | CASSLVSRTEGTDTQYF
TRBD1 | TRBJ1-1 | NA | TRBV11-2 | TGTGCCAGCAGCTTCGACAGGGGGAGGACTGAAGCTTTCTTT | CASSFDRGRTEAFF
NA | TRBJ2-5 | NA | TRBV6-5 | TGTGCCAGCAGTTACTCCCTTGGCGGGACCCAGTACTTC | CASSYSLGGTQYF
NA | TRBJ2-5 | NA | TRBV6-2/TRBV6-3 | TGTGCCAGCAGCCCCCCTGAGGGGACCCAGTACTTC | CASSPPEGTQYF
NA | TRBJ1-2 | NA | TRBV5-4 | TGTGCCAGCAGCTTTGGTCGGGGAGGAGACTATGGCTACACCTTC | CASSFGRGGDYGYTF
NA | TRBJ1-3 | NA | TRBV7-9 | TGTGCCAGCAGCTTAGTTGAATCTGGAAACACCATATATTTT | CASSLVESGNTIYF
NA | TRBJ2-3 | NA | TRBV4-3 | TGCGCCAGCAGCGGAATGGCGCGGAGGGACACAGATACGCAGTATTTT | CASSGMARRDTDTQYF
NA | TRBJ2-3 | NA | TRBV7-3 | TGTGCCAGCAGCTTAGGGGGGGCGGATACGCAGTATTTT | CASSLGGADTQYF
TRBD2 | TRBJ2-1 | NA | TRBV19 | TGTGCCAGTAGTTTCCGGACTAGCGGCCTCGATGAGCAGTTCTTC | CASSFRTSGLDEQFF
NA | TRBJ1-2 | NA | TRBV7-9 | TGTGCCAGCAGCTTAGGGATAGCTTATGGCTACACCTTC | CASSLGIAYGYTF
NA | TRBJ1-1 | NA | TRBV18 | TGTGCCAGCTCACCTGGGGGTCTGAACACTGAAGCTTTCTTT | CASSPGGLNTEAFF
TRBD2 | TRBJ2-2 | NA | TRBV5-4 | TGTGCCAGCAGCTTGGCGCGGGGGGCCGACACCGGGGAGCTGTTTTTT | CASSLARGADTGELFF
NA | TRBJ2-7 | NA | TRBV28 | TGTGCCAGCAGTTTTGGGAACTACGAGCAGTACTTC | CASSFGNYEQYF
NA | TRBJ1-6 | NA | TRBV2 | TGTGCCAGCAAACAGGCCTTTATCTCCTATAATTCACCCCTCCACTTT | CASKQAFISYNSPLHF
NA | TRBJ1-6 | once | TRBV7-8 | TGTGCCAGCAGCCCCCGCCTCGAATCACCCCTCCACTTT | CASSPRLESPLHF
NA | TRBJ2-7 | NA | TRBV7-6 | TGTGCCAGCAGCTCTCAACAGGGAATCCCCTACGAGCAGTACTTC | CASSSQQGIPYEQYF
NA | TRBJ2-5 | NA | TRBV27 | TGTGCCAGCAGTCCTAGTAGGGGGGAGGTCCAAGAGACCCAGTACTTC | CASSPSRGEVQETQYF